A single sample gave rise to the 30 T cell receptor beta chains below, sequenced in a study of identical twins. A single record per CDR3 protein comes from TCRdb applying MiXCR to the 5' RACE reads. The sample lists 700,000 to 950,000 distinct CDR3 sequences, 9% to 15% occurring once. These sequences were also reported in another study, on yellow fever vaccine responses in identical twins.

Sequencing was done on a sample of PBMCs. Every receptor here comes from a woman aged 18-29 years in good health.

This clonotype was seen a single time. The chain joins TRBV29-1 to TRBJ1-1, with TRBD1 identical over 7 bases. In germline, CDR1 is SQVTM, CDR2 ANQGSEA. The trim removed 4 bases at V and 0 bases at J, leaving 5 bases unmatched. The CDR3 runs 14 residues. CDR3 in amino acids: CSVVVDRVNTEAFF. CDR3 nucleotide sequence: TGCAGCGTTGTAGTCGACAGGGTGAACACTGAAGCTTTCTTT.

This clonotype was seen ten or more times. The rearrangement joins TRBV4-1 to TRBJ2-1, with 10 positions matching TRBD2. V was clipped by 2 bases and J by 4 bases; unmatched bases: 2. CDR3 length equals 15 residues. Germline CDR1 and CDR2: MGHRA and YSYEKL. This CDR3 reads CASSQRTSGYNEQFF. In nucleotides, the CDR3 is TGCGCCAGCAGCCAACGGACTAGCGGATACAATGAGCAGTTCTTC.

The CDR3 region has the DNA TGTGCCAGCAGTGTGACAGCTAACAATGAGCAGTTCTTC. The encoded protein is CASSVTANNEQFF. J is TRBJ2-1 and V is TRBV6-4, with D perhaps matching TRBD1 (5 bases). The CDR3 is 13 residues long. V was cut by 4 bases and J by 5 bases, with 9 bases left in between. Germline CDR1 is MRHNA and CDR2 is SNTAGT.

This clonotype was seen more than once but under ten times. The chain employs TRBV7-9 and TRBJ2-3; TRBD2 matches at 7 bases. CDR3 length: 16 residues. Germline loops: CDR1 SEHNR, CDR2 FQNEAQ (reference sequence). V was clipped by 5 bases and J by 8 bases; unmatched bases: 16. As DNA, the CDR3 is TGTGCCAGCAGCGACACCGGGACTAAGGGATCCGTTACGCAGTATTTT. Translating gives CASSDTGTKGSVTQYF.

This clonotype was seen many times. This rearrangement joins TRBV11-2 to TRBJ2-3, with TRBD2 matching over 14 bases. CDR1 and CDR2 (germline): SGHAT, FQNNGV. The ends lost 5 bases at V and 0 bases at J; junction bases unmatched: 7. The CDR3 spans 18 residues. CDR3 DNA: TGTGCCAGCAGCCTACGGACTAGCGGGAGGTCTAGCACAGATACGCAGTATTTT. Encoded protein: CASSLRTSGRSSTDTQYF. The full variable domain, rest sourced from reference TRBV11-2 and TRBJ2-3, is EAGVAQSPRYKIIEKRQSVAFWCNPISGHATLYWYQQILGQGPKLLIQFQNNGVVDDSQLPKDRFSAERLKGVDSTLKIQPAKLEDSAVYLCASSLRTSGRSSTDTQYFGPGTRLTVL.

This clonotype occurred many times. The chain joins TRBV5-1 to TRBJ2-1; 7 bases are a match to TRBD2. With 4 bases clipped from V and 4 bases from J, the junction kept 5 bases outside the gene matches. Germline V gives CDR1 SGHRS, CDR2 YFSETQ. The CDR3 covers 14 residues. As DNA, the CDR3 is TGCGCCAGCAGCGGAGGGACTATATACAATGAGCAGTTCTTC. Translating it yields CASSGGTIYNEQFF.

The CDR3 bases are TGTGCCAGCAGCCGCAACCCTAGCACAGATACGCAGTATTTT. Translated, it gives CASSRNPSTDTQYF. The rearrangement uses TRBV11-2 and TRBJ2-3, with D uncertain. V lost 5 bases, J lost 0 bases, and 9 bases lay in between. The CDR3 runs 14 residues. CDR1 SGHAT and CDR2 FQNNGV come from the germline V gene.

This clonotype appeared a few times. The V gene is TRBV20-1, the J gene TRBJ2-3; the D gene is possibly TRBD1 (5 bases). Between the trimmed V and J ends, which lost 7 bases and 3 bases, there was a span of 14 bases. The germline V gene encodes CDR1 DFQATT and CDR2 SNEGSKA (reference sequence). This CDR3 is built from 13 residues. The CDR3 nucleotides read TGCAGTGAGGGGTCATGGGTAACAGATACGCAGTATTTT. This gives the protein CSEGSWVTDTQYF.

Only a few counts were recorded for this clonotype. The rearrangement uses TRBV4-1 and TRBJ2-1; 8 positions agree with TRBD2. The CDR3 extends over 14 amino acids. Trimming took 1 base from V and 9 from J; bases not matched to a gene: 5. The germline V gene encodes CDR1 MGHRA and CDR2 YSYEKL. This chain's CDR3 is CASSQGGLDFEQFF. The CDR3 coding sequence is TGCGCCAGCAGCCAAGGGGGACTAGATTTTGAGCAGTTCTTC.

The rearrangement joins TRBV7-3 to TRBJ2-5; D is uncertain. The germline V gene encodes CDR1 SGHTA and CDR2 FQGTGA. The CDR3 length is 13 residues. Trimming left V 1 base short and J 3 bases short, with 6 bases between. This CDR3 reads CASSLMREETQYF. For the CDR3, the DNA is TGTGCCAGCAGCTTAATGAGAGAAGAGACCCAGTACTTC.

This clonotype appeared a few times. The chain has TRBV20-1 and TRBJ2-3, with TRBD2 matching 8 bases. This CDR3 is 16 amino acids long. The trim removed 0 bases at V and 1 base at J, leaving 6 bases unmatched. Germline-derived CDR1 and CDR2 are DFQATT and SNEGSKA (reference sequence). This chain's CDR3 is CSARDFLRGGTDTQYF. DNA for the CDR3: TGCAGTGCTAGAGATTTTTTGCGGGGGGGCACAGATACGCAGTATTTT.

This clonotype has more than one count but fewer than ten. The chain has TRBV7-9 and TRBJ2-3; 8 bases map to TRBD1. This CDR3 is 15 amino acids long. Germline-derived CDR1 and CDR2 are SEHNR and FQNEAQ (reference sequence). V gave up 5 bases and J gave up 3 bases; unmatched junction bases: 7. CDR3 nucleotides: TGTGCCAGCAGCGGTCAGGGGGCCGGGACAGATACGCAGTATTTT. Translating it yields CASSGQGAGTDTQYF.

This clonotype came up a few times. This chain joins TRBV7-9 and TRBJ2-7; perhaps TRBD1 as D (6 bases). Germline V CDR1 and CDR2: SEHNR, FQNEAQ (reference sequence). The CDR3 spans 14 residues. With 3 bases removed from V and 3 bases from J, the gap between germline ends came to 12 bases. The CDR3 loop reads CASSFAGANYEQYF. CDR3 in DNA: TGTGCCAGCAGCTTTGCAGGGGCAAACTACGAGCAGTACTTC.

This clonotype was recorded at least ten times. V gene TRBV27 combines with J gene TRBJ2-5; tentatively, D is TRBD1 (6 bases). The germline V and J ends were trimmed by 5 bases and 1 base, with 11 bases remaining between them. The germline V gene encodes CDR1 MNHEY and CDR2 SMNVEV (reference sequence). The CDR3 length is 14 residues. CDR3 sequence: CASSPRTAQETQYF. CDR3 in DNA: TGTGCCAGCAGTCCCCGGACAGCCCAAGAGACCCAGTACTTC.

This chain links TRBV23-1 with TRBJ2-1; no clear D gene. TRBV23-1 is an ORF for which the function is uncertain. This CDR3 spans 16 amino acids. The V end was cut by 7 bases, the J end by 5 bases, with 21 bases between. Here the CDR3 reads CASIAGSRLKNNEQFF. The CDR3 coding sequence is TGCGCCAGCATTGCCGGATCAAGATTGAAAAACAATGAGCAGTTCTTC.

The rearrangement uses TRBV20-1 and TRBJ2-2; the match to TRBD1 covers 8 bases. The junction had 5 bases not matched to a gene; V was cut back by 5 bases and J by 3 bases. CDR1 DFQATT and CDR2 SNEGSKA come from the germline V gene (reference sequence). This CDR3 comprises 14 residues. The CDR3 DNA reads as TGCAGTGCTTCACAGGGGGAGGACACCGGGGAGCTGTTTTTT. Amino acids: CSASQGEDTGELFF.

This rearrangement joins TRBV20-1 to TRBJ2-1, with D possibly TRBD1 on 7 matching bases. The ends were cut back, 5 bases at V and 7 bases at J, with 15 bases in the middle. This CDR3 has 13 amino acids. Germline V gene data show CDR1 as DFQATT and CDR2 as SNEGSKA (reference sequence). This chain's CDR3 is CSARGTVENEQFF. The CDR3 DNA reads TGCAGTGCTCGGGGGACAGTCGAGAATGAGCAGTTCTTC.

This clonotype has a handful of counts. The rearrangement uses TRBV5-6 and TRBJ2-2; D uncertain. Trimming took 0 bases from V and 5 from J, leaving 11 bases between them. Germline lookup yields CDR1 SGHDT and CDR2 YYEEEE. The CDR3 runs 15 residues. The CDR3 region has the DNA TGTGCCAGCAGCTTGGCAGTAGTGCGTACCGGGGAGCTGTTTTTT. This codes for CASSLAVVRTGELFF.

In this sample, this clonotype turned up a few times. J is TRBJ2-7 and V is TRBV20-1; 12 bases are shared with TRBD1. Germline loops: CDR1 DFQATT, CDR2 SNEGSKA (reference sequence). CDR3 length: 15 amino acids. V dropped 1 base and J dropped 5; count of bases not matched to a gene: 6. The CDR3 region is CSARAPGQGANEQYV. For the CDR3, the DNA is TGCAGTGCTAGAGCACCGGGACAGGGGGCCAACGAGCAGTACGTC.

The chain uses TRBV6-1 and TRBJ2-3, with 14 bases aligning to TRBD2. CDR3 size: 17 residues. V shed 5 bases and J 5 bases; nucleotides not matched to a gene: 9. Germline V CDR1 and CDR2: MNHNS, SASEGT. CDR3: CASSRTSGGLGGDTQYF. For the CDR3, the DNA is TGTGCCAGCAGTCGGACTAGCGGGGGGCTAGGAGGAGATACGCAGTATTTT.

Ten or more counts support this clonotype. The genes are TRBV2 and TRBJ1-1; TRBD1 might be the D (5 bases). CDR3 length: 14 amino acids. Germline CDR1 reads SNHLY; CDR2 reads FYNNEI. V lost 7 bases and J lost 1, with 13 bases in between. The CDR3 loop reads CASNREQANTEAFF. The CDR3 DNA reads TGTGCCAGCAATCGTGAACAGGCGAACACTGAAGCTTTCTTT. The full variable domain, rest sourced from reference TRBV2 and TRBJ1-1, is EPEVTQTPSHQVTQMGQEVILRCVPISNHLYFYWYRQILGQKVEFLVSFYNNEISEKSEIFDDQFSVERPDGSNFTLKIRSTKLEDSAMYFCASNREQANTEAFFGQGTRLTVV.

This clonotype was counted a few times. This rearrangement joins TRBV6-1 to TRBJ2-7, with no clear D. Trimming stripped 8 bases from V and 0 bases from J, with 8 bases between. CDR3 size: 12 residues. Germline CDR1 MNHNS, CDR2 SASEGT. The CDR3 nucleotides are TGTGCCAGCGCCCTTAGCTCCTACGAGCAGTACGTC. Its translation is CASALSSYEQYV.

This clonotype came up a few times. The chain has TRBV15 and TRBJ1-4, with 7 bases matching TRBD1. The CDR3 is made up of 15 amino acids. The germline gives CDR1 LNHNV, CDR2 YYDKDF (reference sequence). V was clipped by 0 bases and J by 7 bases; unmatched bases: 5. CDR3 in amino acids: CATSRDRGTVEKLFF. DNA for the CDR3: TGTGCCACCAGCAGAGATCGAGGGACAGTTGAAAAACTGTTTTTT.

This clonotype was detected only a few times. The chain combines TRBV14 with TRBJ1-2, with 7 bases identical to TRBD1. The CDR3 spans 16 residues. CDR1 is SGHDN and CDR2 is FVKESK in the germline V gene. V shed 0 bases, J shed 4 bases, and the junction held 8 bases outside the gene matches. The CDR3 spells CASSQDLDRTIYGYTF. CDR3 coding DNA: TGTGCCAGCAGCCAAGATTTGGACAGGACTATCTATGGCTACACCTTC.

The chain carries TRBV20-1 and TRBJ2-5, with unresolved D. Germline CDR1 reads DFQATT; CDR2 reads SNEGSKA (reference sequence). There are 16 residues in the CDR3. V gave up 2 bases and J gave up 1 base, with 17 bases separating them. CDR3 DNA: TGCAGTGCTAGACCCCTTCGGCAGCTCATCCAAGAGACCCAGTACTTC. Its protein is CSARPLRQLIQETQYF.

At least ten counts were recorded for this clonotype. The gene calls are TRBV28 and TRBJ2-5; D not resolved. The CDR3 sequence is 14 residues long. Trimming took 3 bases from V and 2 from J, leaving 10 bases between them. From germline, CDR1 is MDHEN and CDR2 SYDVKM. The DNA of the CDR3 is TGTGCCAGCAGTTTCGAACGGGCGCAAGAGACCCAGTACTTC. It specifies CASSFERAQETQYF.

The genes are TRBV6-5 and TRBJ2-7, with 8 bases lining up with TRBD1. Germline CDR1 reads MNHEY; CDR2 reads SVGAGI. V lost 2 bases to trimming and J lost 0 bases; unmatched junction nucleotides: 9. CDR3 length equals 17 residues. This chain's CDR3 is CASSYHGHRGTSYEQYF. The CDR3 DNA reads as TGTGCCAGCAGTTACCACGGCCACAGGGGGACCTCCTACGAGCAGTACTTC.

CDR3 residues: CASSPGSVRNEQFF. The CDR3 coding sequence is TGTGCCAGCAGTCCGGGGTCAGTCCGAAATGAGCAGTTCTTC. This chain links TRBV28 with TRBJ2-1; tentatively, D is TRBD2 (5 bases). Per germline, CDR1 MDHEN and CDR2 SYDVKM. V lost 5 bases to trimming and J lost 7 bases, with 15 bases between them. The CDR3 is 14 residues long.

This clonotype was recorded a few times. V is TRBV28 and J is TRBJ2-2; TRBD1 agrees at 11 bases. J was trimmed by 7 bases and V by 4 bases; bases with no gene match: 8. Germline values: CDR1 MDHEN, CDR2 SYDVKM. The CDR3 loop spans 16 amino acids. Here the CDR3 reads CASSYTGTGGFGELFF. CDR3 nucleotides: TGTGCCAGCAGTTACACCGGGACAGGGGGTTTCGGGGAGCTGTTTTTT.

The rearrangement joins TRBV10-2 to TRBJ1-1; D not certain. The V end was cut by 3 bases, the J end by 4 bases, with 9 bases between. The CDR3 totals 13 residues. Germline CDR1 is WSHSY and CDR2 is SAAADI. The CDR3 sequence: CASSDRFRTEAFF. CDR3 nucleotide sequence: TGCGCCAGCAGTGACAGGTTTCGCACTGAAGCTTTCTTT.